This T cell receptor beta chain comes out of a study of T cell responses to AZD1222 COVID-19 vaccine. Study-wide results and caveats: Seropositive at baseline were only a handful of AZD1222 recipients. Spike was spanned by vaccine-associated CD4 TCRs, with dominance at 160-218 and 743-854.

Remarks on this clone: Its antigen is as yet unknown.

Some clones are missing from TCRdb's copy, which holds only in-frame ones; the method was immunoSEQ multiplex PCR. The sample has around 66,000 clones, 79% seen once. V dropped 2 bases and J dropped 5 bases, with 16 bases sitting between them. CDR3 length: 15 amino acids. Germline V gene data show CDR1 as SGHAT and CDR2 as FQNNGV. V and J are TRBV11-2 and TRBJ2-7, with D perhaps matching TRBD2 (6 bases). The sequence derives from an adult in good health. The material was peripheral blood, obtained on day 0 of MenACWY control vaccination. CDR3: CASSLNPMAGNEQYF. The DNA for the CDR3 is TGTGCCAGCAGCTTAAACCCCATGGCGGGGAACGAGCAGTACTTC.